This T cell receptor beta chain originates from a study of cytomegalovirus exposure and HLA in healthy donors. Healthy bone marrow donors made up the donor group. The CDR3 contains 16 residues. J was trimmed by 0 bases and V by 4 bases; bases with no gene match: 5. From germline, CDR1 is SGHRS and CDR2 YFSETQ. Findings and caveats of the study: Presence/absence analyses assumed roughly uniform sequencing depth across donors, which may not hold. Within an earlier analysis, most TCR beta V segments proved productive either about 87% or about 30% of the time. The authors confirmed in vitro that three CMV-associated chains were specific for CMV antigens.

To note about this clone: Its antigen is not known.

PCR was performed using 60 Vbeta and 13 Jbeta primers. Generated by immunoSEQ multiplex PCR, the TCRdb table keeps only in-frame clones and is missing some. The sample lists approximately 220,000 clones, approximately 83% occurring once. The gene calls are TRBV5-1 and TRBJ1-3; TRBD1 matches at 9 bases. Sample: PBMCs. The clonotype originates from a boy aged 2 to 10 in good health and CMV-seronegative. The CDR3 reads CASSGGQGLSGNTIYF. The CDR3 DNA sequence: TGCGCCAGCAGCGGGGGACAGGGCCTCTCTGGAAACACCATATATTTT.